This T cell receptor beta chain was recorded in a study of blood T cell repertoires in COVID-19. Study-wide background: The United States, Italy and Spain were the sources of the acute and convalescent COVID-19 samples. From T cells, B-cell-depleted T cells, or PBMCs came the material, which was cDNA or gDNA.

Trimming cost V 6 bases and J 7 bases, with 10 bases left between them. Germline assignment: CDR1 DFQATT and CDR2 SNEGSKA (reference sequence). There are 11 residues in the CDR3. Original analysis: Reference gene primer amplification in the assay estimated nucleated cell counts. The table came from immunoSEQ multiplex PCR; TCRdb's copy has only in-frame clones and leaves some out. V, J and clone size are taken as reported in that table, and D and trimming were inferred from the DNA itself. The repertoire holds some 130,000 clones, with around four fifths as singletons. This receptor was identified in an elderly man with acute or convalescent COVID-19. Sequencing was carried out using peripheral blood. The chain couples TRBV20-1 to TRBJ2-1; D is unresolved. The CDR3 is CSALVRNEQFF. The CDR3 DNA follows: TGCAGTGCGTTGGTACGGAATGAGCAGTTCTTC.